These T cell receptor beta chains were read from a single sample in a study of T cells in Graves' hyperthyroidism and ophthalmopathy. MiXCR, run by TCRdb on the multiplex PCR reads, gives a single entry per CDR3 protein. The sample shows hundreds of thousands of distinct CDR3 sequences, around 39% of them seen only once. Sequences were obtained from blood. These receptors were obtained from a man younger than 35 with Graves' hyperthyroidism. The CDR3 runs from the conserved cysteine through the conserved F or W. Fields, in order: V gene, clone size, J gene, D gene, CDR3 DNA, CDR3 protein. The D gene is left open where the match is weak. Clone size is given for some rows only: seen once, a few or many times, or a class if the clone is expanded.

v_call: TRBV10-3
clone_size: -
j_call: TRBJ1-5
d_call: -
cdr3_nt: TGTGCCATCAGTGAGTCGACTCCCGGTTACAATCAGCCCCAGCATTTT
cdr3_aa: CAISESTPGYNQPQHF

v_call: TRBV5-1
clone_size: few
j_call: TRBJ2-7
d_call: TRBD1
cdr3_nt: TGCGCCAGCAGCTTACAGACAGGGGGCGAGCAGTACTTC
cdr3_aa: CASSLQTGGEQYF

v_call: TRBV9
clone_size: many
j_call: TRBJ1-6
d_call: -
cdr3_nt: TGTGCCAGCAGCTTTACGGGGGACTATAATTCACCCCTCCACTTT
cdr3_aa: CASSFTGDYNSPLHF

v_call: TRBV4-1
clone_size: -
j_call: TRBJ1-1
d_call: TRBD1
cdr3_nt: TGCGCCAGCTCCGGACAGGAGGAGATGACGAACACTGAAGCTTTCTTT
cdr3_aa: CASSGQEEMTNTEAFF

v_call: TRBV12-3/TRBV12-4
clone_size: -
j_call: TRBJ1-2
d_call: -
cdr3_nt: TGTGCCAGCAGTTTAGCGCTGCTGTTCTATGGCTACACCTTC
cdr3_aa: CASSLALLFYGYTF

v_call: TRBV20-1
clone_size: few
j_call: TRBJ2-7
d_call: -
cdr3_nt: TGCAGTGCTAGAGATCCCCAGGGGAGGGGGTACGAGCAGTACTTC
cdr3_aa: CSARDPQGRGYEQYF

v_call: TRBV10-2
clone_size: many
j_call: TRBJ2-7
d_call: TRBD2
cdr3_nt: TGCGCCAGCAGAGCGGGAATCTCCTTCTACGAGCAGTACTTC
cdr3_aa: CASRAGISFYEQYF

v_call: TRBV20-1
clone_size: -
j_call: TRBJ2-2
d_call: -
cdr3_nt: TGCAGTGCCCCTGATGCCGCTGAGGACACCGGGGAGCTGTTTTTT
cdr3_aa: CSAPDAAEDTGELFF

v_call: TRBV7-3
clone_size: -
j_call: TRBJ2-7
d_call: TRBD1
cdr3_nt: TGTGCCAGCAGAGCGACAGGGACGTCGTACGAGCAGTACTTC
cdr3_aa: CASRATGTSYEQYF

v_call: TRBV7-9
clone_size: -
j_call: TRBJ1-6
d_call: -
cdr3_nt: TGCGCCAGCAGCCAAGCCGCCGGGATTCTCGCTAATTCACCCCTCCACTTT
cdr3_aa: CASSQAAGILANSPLHF

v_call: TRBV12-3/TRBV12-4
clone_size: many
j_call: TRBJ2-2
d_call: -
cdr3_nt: TGTGCCAGCAGACTCCTATCCGGGGAGCTGTTTTTT
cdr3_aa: CASRLLSGELFF

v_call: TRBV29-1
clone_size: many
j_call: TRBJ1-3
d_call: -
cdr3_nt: TGCAGCGCTCTCGACGGCACTGGAAACACCATATATTTT
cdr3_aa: CSALDGTGNTIYF

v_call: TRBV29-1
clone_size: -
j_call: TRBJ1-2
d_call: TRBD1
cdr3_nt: TGCAGCGTAACACAGGGGGCCTTGGATGGCTACACCTTC
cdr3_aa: CSVTQGALDGYTF

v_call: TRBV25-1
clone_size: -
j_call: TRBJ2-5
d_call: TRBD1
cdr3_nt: TGTACCAGCGTTGAAGATCTACAGGACAGGAAGACCCAGTACTTC
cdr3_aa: CTSVEDLQDRKTQYF

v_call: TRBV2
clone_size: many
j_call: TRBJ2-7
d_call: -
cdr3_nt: TGTGCCAGCATAGGGACACCCTCCTACGAGCAGTACTTC
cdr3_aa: CASIGTPSYEQYF

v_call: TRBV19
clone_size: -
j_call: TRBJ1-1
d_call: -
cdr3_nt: TGTGCCAGCTTCCAGGGTGGTTGGACTGAAGCTTTCTTT
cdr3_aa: CASFQGGWTEAFF

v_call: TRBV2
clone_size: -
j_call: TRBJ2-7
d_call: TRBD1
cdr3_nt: TGTGCTAGCCCGGGACAGGCAGGCCTAGTCGAGCAGTACTTC
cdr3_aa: CASPGQAGLVEQYF

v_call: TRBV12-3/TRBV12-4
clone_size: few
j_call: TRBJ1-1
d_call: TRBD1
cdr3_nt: TGTGCCAGCAGTTTATCAGGGGGCGGGTCGCGTAGTCCACCTGAAGCTTTCTTT
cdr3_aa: CASSLSGGGSRSPPEAFF

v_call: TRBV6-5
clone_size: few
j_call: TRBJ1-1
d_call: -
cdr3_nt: TGTGCCAGCAGTGAGCATTTCCCAGGGCACACTGAAGCTTTCTTT
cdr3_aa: CASSEHFPGHTEAFF

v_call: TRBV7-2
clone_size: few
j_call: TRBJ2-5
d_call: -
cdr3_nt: TGTGCCAGCAGCTTAATCCCGGCGGGCACCGGAGGGACCCAGTACTTC
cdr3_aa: CASSLIPAGTGGTQYF

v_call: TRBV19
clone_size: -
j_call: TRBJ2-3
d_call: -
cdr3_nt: TGTGCCAGTAGTATAGCGGGGAGCACAGATACGCAGTATTTT
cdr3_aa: CASSIAGSTDTQYF

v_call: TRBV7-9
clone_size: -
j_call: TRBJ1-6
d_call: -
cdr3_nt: TGTGCCAGCAGCTTGGAGGGGGAACTTAATTCACCCCTCCACTTT
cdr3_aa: CASSLEGELNSPLHF

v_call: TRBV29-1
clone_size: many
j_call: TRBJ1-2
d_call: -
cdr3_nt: TGCAGCGTTGAACCGATTGACGGACACTATGGCTACACCTTC
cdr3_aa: CSVEPIDGHYGYTF

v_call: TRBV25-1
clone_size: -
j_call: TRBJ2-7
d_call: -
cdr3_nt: TGTGCCAGCAGTTGGGTCAGGGGCGAATACGAGCAGTACTTC
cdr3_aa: CASSWVRGEYEQYF

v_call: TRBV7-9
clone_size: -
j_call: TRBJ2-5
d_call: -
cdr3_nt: TGTGCCAGCAGCTTAGGGTGGGGGGACCAAGAGACCCAGTACTTC
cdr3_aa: CASSLGWGDQETQYF

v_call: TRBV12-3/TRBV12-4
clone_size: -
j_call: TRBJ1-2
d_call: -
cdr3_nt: TGTGCCAGCAGCCCCGGGGCAGAGGGCTACACCTTC
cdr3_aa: CASSPGAEGYTF

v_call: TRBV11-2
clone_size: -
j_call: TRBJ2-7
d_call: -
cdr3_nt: TGTACCAGCAGCTTAGGGGCACGCTACGAGCAGTACTTC
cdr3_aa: CTSSLGARYEQYF

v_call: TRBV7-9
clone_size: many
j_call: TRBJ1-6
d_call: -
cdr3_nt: TGTGCCAGCAGCCACGGAGCGGGCCGTTCACCCCTCCACTTT
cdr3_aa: CASSHGAGRSPLHF

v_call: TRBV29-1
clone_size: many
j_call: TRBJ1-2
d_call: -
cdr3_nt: TGCAGCGTTGAAGGGGACTCAGACTATGGCTACACCTTC
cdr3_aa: CSVEGDSDYGYTF

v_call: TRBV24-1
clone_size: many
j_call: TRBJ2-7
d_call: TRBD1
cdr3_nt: TGTGCCACCAGTGATTTTACTAGGACAGGGTCCTACGAGCAGTACTTC
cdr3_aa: CATSDFTRTGSYEQYF

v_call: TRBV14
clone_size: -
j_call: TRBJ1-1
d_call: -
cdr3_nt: TGTGCCAGCAGCCGTAGCATCCGGGACTTTCAGGCGAACACTGAAGCTTTCTTT
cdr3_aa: CASSRSIRDFQANTEAFF

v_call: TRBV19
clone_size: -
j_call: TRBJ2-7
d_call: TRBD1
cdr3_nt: TGTGCCAGTAGTATTTCCGGGACAGGGAACTCCTACGAGCAGTACTTC
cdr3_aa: CASSISGTGNSYEQYF

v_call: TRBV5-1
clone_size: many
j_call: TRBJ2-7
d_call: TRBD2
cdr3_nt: TGCGCCAGCAGCTTGACTAGCGGGACCGACGAGCAGTACTTC
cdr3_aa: CASSLTSGTDEQYF

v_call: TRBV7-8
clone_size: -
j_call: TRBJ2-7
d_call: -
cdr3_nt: TGTGCCAGCAGCCAAGCGGTCGTAGGGTTCTCCTACGAGCAGTACTTC
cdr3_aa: CASSQAVVGFSYEQYF

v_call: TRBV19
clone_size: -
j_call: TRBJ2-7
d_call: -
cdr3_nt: TGTGCCAGTAGTATAGTTTGGGGACACCCTGAGGAGCAGTACTTC
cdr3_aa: CASSIVWGHPEEQYF

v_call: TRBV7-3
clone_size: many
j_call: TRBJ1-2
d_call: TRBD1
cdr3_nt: TGTGCCAGCAGCTTGGACAGGGAGCTACAACCTTGTGGCTACACCTTC
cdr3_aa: CASSLDRELQPCGYTF

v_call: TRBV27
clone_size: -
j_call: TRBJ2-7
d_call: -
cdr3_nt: TGTGCCAGCAGTCCCGAGGGGGTTCTGTGGAGCGAGCAGTACTTC
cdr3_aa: CASSPEGVLWSEQYF

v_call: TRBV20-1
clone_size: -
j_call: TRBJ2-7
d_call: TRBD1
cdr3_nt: TGCAGTGCTGGCGCGAGACAGGGGGGCGAGCAGTGCTTC
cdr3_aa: CSAGARQGGEQCF

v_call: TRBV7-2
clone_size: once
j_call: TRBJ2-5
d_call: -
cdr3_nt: TGTGCCAGCTCACCATCCCAGGTACGGGGTGAGACCCAGTACTTC
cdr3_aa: CASSPSQVRGETQYF

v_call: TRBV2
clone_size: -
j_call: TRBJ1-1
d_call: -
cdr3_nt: TGTGCCAGCAGCCCGTCCACCCAAGCTTTCTTT
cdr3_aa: CASSPSTQAFF

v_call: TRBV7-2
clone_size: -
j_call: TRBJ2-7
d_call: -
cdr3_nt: TGTGCCAGCAGCCAGCAGCCCCCCTACGAGCAGTACTTC
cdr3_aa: CASSQQPPYEQYF

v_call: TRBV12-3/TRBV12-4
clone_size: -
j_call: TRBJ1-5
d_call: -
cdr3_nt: TGTGCCAGCAGCACAGGGTACCTCAATCAGCCCCAGCATTTT
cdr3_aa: CASSTGYLNQPQHF

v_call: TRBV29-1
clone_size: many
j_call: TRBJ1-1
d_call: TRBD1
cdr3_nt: TGCAGCGTTGAATGGGGACAGGAAGCTTTCTTT
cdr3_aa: CSVEWGQEAFF

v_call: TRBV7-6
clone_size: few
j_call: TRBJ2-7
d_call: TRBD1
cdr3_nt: TGTGCCAGCAGCTACATGCCGGGACAGGGGGCAGGGGGCTACGAGCAGTACTTC
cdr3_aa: CASSYMPGQGAGGYEQYF

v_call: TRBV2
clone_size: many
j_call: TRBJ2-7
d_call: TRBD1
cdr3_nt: TGTGCCAGCAGAAGGTCAGGGGGCCACGAGCAGTACTTC
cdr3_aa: CASRRSGGHEQYF